The sample holds one count of the clone carrying this T cell receptor (beta chain). The repertoire was sequenced with immunoSEQ multiplex PCR; TCRdb's copy has only in-frame clones and lacks some. Of some 150,000 clones listed, roughly 95% are singletons. The data belong to a study of control samples from healthy donors and cancer patients. Per the germline V gene, CDR1 is SGHTA and CDR2 is FQGTGA. The CDR3 totals 16 residues. J gave up 5 bases and V 4 bases, and 8 bases lay outside the gene matches. J is TRBJ2-2 and V is TRBV7-3; the match to TRBD1 covers 9 bases. The receptor was derived from a woman in her twenties or thirties in good health. Sequenced material: blood. CDR3 protein: CASSSTGTGLTGELFF. For the CDR3, the DNA is TGTGCCAGCAGCTCGACCGGGACAGGGTTGACCGGGGAGCTGTTTTTT.